This T cell receptor beta chain was identified in a study of long-term antiretroviral therapy in people with HIV. Per the germline V gene, CDR1 is LNHDA and CDR2 is SQIVND (reference sequence). V gave up 4 bases and J gave up 3 bases, with 16 bases separating them. The CDR3 spans 15 residues. Comments on this clone: The antigen remains unidentified.

Whole-study results and caveats: Adherence to ART, viral resistance and therapy changes lacked any data. Gathering of blood took place between about 2004 and 2017, possibly under older ART regimens. Clonal populations expanded prior to ART predominated within the repertoire at all time points.

The immunoSEQ assay was v3.0, run at survey level. Sequencing was performed with immunoSEQ multiplex PCR; in TCRdb, only in-frame clones are kept and a portion is missing. The sample consists of tens of thousands of clones, more than 75% of them appearing once. Source: unsorted PBMCs, taken about 5 years after starting antiretroviral therapy. The rearrangement links TRBV19 to TRBJ2-7; possibly TRBD2 for D (5 bases). The receptor's source is a man aged 40-50 years with HIV. This chain's CDR3 is CASSKLASGDYEQYF. CDR3 bases: TGTGCCAGTAGTAAATTAGCGTCAGGAGACTACGAGCAGTACTTC.